This T cell receptor beta chain was recorded in a study of sequential checkpoint blockade in melanoma. Study summary: Patients were randomized 1:1 to nivolumab-then-ipilimumab or ipilimumab-then-nivolumab first-line.

Assay used: immunoSEQ multiplex PCR; TCRdb lists only in-frame clones, some missing. The data hold some 30,000 clones, with under 90% observed a single time. The CDR3 length is 15 residues. Germline V gene data show CDR1 as MGHRA and CDR2 as YSYEKL. The ends lost 1 base at V and 4 bases at J; junction bases unmatched: 2. Stated treatment: randomized to nivolumab then ipilimumab (arm A) or the reverse (arm B). Sorted cells were live CD3+CD8+, lacking CD19 and CD56, from PBMCs. This clonotype was obtained from a human donor with melanoma. The material sequenced was CD8+ T cells sorted from blood (inferred from file names), taken from a patient given nivolumab and ipilimumab in sequence. The chain is built from TRBV4-1 and TRBJ2-2; 8 bases agree with TRBD1. The CDR3 loop is CASSQVDRATGELFF. CDR3 nucleotides: TGCGCCAGCAGCCAAGTGGACAGGGCCACCGGGGAGCTGTTTTTT.